Listed here are 17 T cell receptor beta chains from one sample, sequenced in a study of blood T cell repertoires in COVID-19 (dated by TCRdb to 2019 to 2021). Libraries were constructed by the immunoSEQ multiplex PCR assay. TCRdb holds this immuneACCESS table with in-frame rearrangements only. Some clones are missing; in checked studies, unresolved V genes explain under half, and the rest has no known cause. Within this sample are about 160,000 clones, with roughly 93% of them counted one time only. The ten largest clonotypes hold approximately 4.6% of the sample. The sample consisted of peripheral blood. The source is a woman aged 50 to 65 with acute or convalescent COVID-19.

The rearrangement links TRBV5-1 to TRBJ1-1; TRBD1 matches at 11 bases. Germline CDR1 and CDR2: SGHRS and YFSETQ. This CDR3 spans 15 amino acids. The J segment lost 6 bases and the V segment lost 4 bases, leaving 8 bases of the junction unmatched. The CDR3 spells CASSKSGQGVAEAFF. The CDR3 nucleotides read TGCGCCAGCAGCAAATCGGGACAGGGGGTGGCTGAAGCTTTCTTT.

The table lists this clone with a count of one. V usage is TRBV10-3 and J usage is TRBJ2-5, with 8 bases that match TRBD1. After removal of 8 bases from V and 7 bases from J, the junction contained 6 bases not matched to a gene. Germline V gene lookup returns CDR1 ENHRY and CDR2 SYGVKD. This CDR3 has 12 amino acids. CDR3 in DNA: TGTGCCATCCGAGAGGGACAGGCGACCCAGTACTTC. Encoded protein: CAIREGQATQYF.

As to this clone: Other nucleotide sequences from this sample produce the same CDR3. The chain has TRBV7-9 and TRBJ2-7; 7 bases are a match to TRBD1. The CDR3 is 14 amino acids. In germline, CDR1 is SEHNR, CDR2 FQNEAQ (reference sequence). The V and J ends lost 1 base and 2 bases, in that order; junction bases with no gene match: 2. The CDR3: CASSLGTGPYEQYF. Here the CDR3 DNA reads TGTGCCAGCAGCTTAGGGACAGGACCCTACGAGCAGTACTTC. Supplemented by reference TRBV7-9 and TRBJ2-7, the full variable domain reads DTGVSQNPRHKITKRGQNVTFRCDPISEHNRLYWYRQTLGQGPEFLTYFQNEAQLEKSRLLSDRFSAERPKGSFSTLEIQRTEQGDSAMYLCASSLGTGPYEQYFGPGTRLTVT.

This clone came up a few times. The V call is TRBV6-6, the J call TRBJ2-7; no reliable D call. Per the germline V gene, CDR1 is MNHNY and CDR2 is SVGAGI (reference sequence). V lost 0 bases, J lost 5 bases, and 5 bases lay in between. This CDR3 has 12 residues. CDR3 amino acids: CASSYSPDEQYF. CDR3 nucleotides: TGTGCCAGCAGTTACTCTCCAGACGAGCAGTACTTC.

J is TRBJ1-2 and V is TRBV7-9, with 8 bases aligning to TRBD1. Trimming cost V 5 bases and J 3 bases; bases outside gene matches: 2. Per the germline V gene, CDR1 is SEHNR and CDR2 is FQNEAQ (reference sequence). This CDR3 contains 13 residues. CDR3: CASSPTGDYGYTF. The CDR3 DNA is TGTGCCAGCAGCCCGACAGGGGACTATGGCTACACCTTC.

This clone was seen just once. This chain joins TRBV6-2 or TRBV6-3 and TRBJ2-3; 15 bases are a match to TRBD2. The trim removed 2 bases at V and 3 bases at J, leaving 6 bases unmatched. The CDR3 covers 18 residues. Per the germline V gene, CDR1 is MNHEY and CDR2 is SVGEGT. CDR3 sequence reads: CASSYDGTSGRWTDTQYF. Written as DNA, the CDR3 is TGTGCCAGCAGTTACGATGGGACTAGCGGGAGGTGGACAGATACGCAGTATTTT.

The chain employs TRBV28 and TRBJ2-4; maybe TRBD1 (5 bases). Trimming pared 4 bases from V and 0 bases from J, leaving 10 bases between. CDR1 and CDR2 (germline): MDHEN, SYDVKM. The CDR3 extends over 15 amino acids. The CDR3 DNA is TGTGCCAGCAGTTCAGGGCTCGTAGCCAAAAACATTCAGTACTTC. Translation: CASSSGLVAKNIQYF.

The chain joins TRBV19 to TRBJ1-5; D is possibly TRBD1 (6 bases). This CDR3 region has 14 residues. Trimming took 4 bases from V and 1 from J, leaving 8 bases between them. Germline V lookup: CDR1 LNHDA, CDR2 SQIVND (reference sequence). The CDR3 nucleotides are TGTGCCAGTAGTACCACAGGGAGCAATCAGCCCCAGCATTTT. The encoded protein is CASSTTGSNQPQHF.

This sequence joins TRBV14 and TRBJ1-6; weak D call: TRBD1 (5 bases). The germline CDR1 and CDR2 sequences are SGHDN and FVKESK. V lost 0 bases to trimming and J lost 10 bases, with 13 bases between them. The CDR3 contains 15 residues. The CDR3 sequence is CASSQDGTGGSPLHF. CDR3 DNA sequence: TGTGCCAGCAGCCAAGACGGGACCGGGGGATCACCCCTCCACTTT.

The chain couples TRBV27 to TRBJ1-4, with D maybe TRBD1 (6 bases). With 4 bases removed from V and 8 bases from J, the gap between germline ends came to 11 bases. Germline V gene data show CDR1 as MNHEY and CDR2 as SMNVEV (reference sequence). The CDR3 runs 13 residues. The CDR3: CASSSGTLEKLFF. Here the CDR3 DNA reads TGTGCCAGCAGTTCGGGGACATTAGAAAAACTGTTTTTT.

The CDR3 spells CASREGNEQFF. CDR3 DNA sequence: TGTGCCAGCAGGGAGGGCAATGAGCAGTTCTTC. This sequence joins TRBV2 and TRBJ2-1, with D maybe TRBD2 (6 bases). The CDR3 is 11 amino acids. Trimming pared 6 bases from V and 6 bases from J, leaving 6 bases between. The germline V gene has CDR1 SNHLY and CDR2 FYNNEI.

Note on this clone: The junction shows a germline mismatch at one end, possibly a read error. The rearrangement links TRBV3-1 (or the pseudogene TRBV3-2) to TRBJ2-1; 9 bases line up with TRBD1. The CDR3 has 12 amino acids. Germline V gene sequence: CDR1 LGHDT, CDR2 YNNKEL (reference sequence). CDR3 DNA: TGTGCCAGCAGCCCCCGGGACAGGGAGCTGGTCTTC. It codes for CASSPRDRELVF.

The V and J genes are TRBV25-1 and TRBJ1-6, with D hard to call. Looked up from germline, CDR1 is MGHDK and CDR2 is SYGVNS. CDR3 size: 12 residues. Trimming stripped 6 bases from V and 5 bases from J, with 5 bases between. The CDR3 reads CASSFDNSPLHF. CDR3 DNA: TGTGCCAGCAGCTTCGATAATTCACCCCTCCACTTT.

The V call is TRBV18, the J call TRBJ1-2, with D possibly matching TRBD1 (6 bases). From germline, CDR1 is KGHSH and CDR2 LQKENI. Trimming removed 6 bases at V and 8 bases at J, with 22 bases between. This CDR3 has 15 amino acids. CDR3 sequence reads: CASSSRTDQERGYTF. CDR3 coding DNA: TGTGCCAGCTCGTCCCGGACAGACCAAGAACGGGGCTACACCTTC.

V and J are TRBV5-4 and TRBJ1-6, with D possibly being TRBD1 (6 bases). The CDR3 sequence is 15 residues long. The ends were cut back, 3 bases at V and 6 bases at J, with 13 bases in the middle. Germline CDR1 and CDR2: SGHNT and YYREEE (reference sequence). The CDR3 protein is CASSSDRPSNSPLHF. CDR3 nucleotides: TGTGCCAGCAGCTCCGACAGGCCATCTAATTCACCCCTCCACTTT.

This clone appeared once. This rearrangement joins TRBV7-2 to TRBJ2-2; 8 bases match TRBD2. The CDR3 has 17 amino acids. Germline CDR1 SGHTA, CDR2 FQGNSA. V gave up 5 bases and J gave up 5 bases; unmatched junction bases: 13. The CDR3 region has the DNA TGTGCCAGCAGCCCCCGATCAGCGGGAGTTCGGACCGGGGAGCTGTTTTTT. This encodes CASSPRSAGVRTGELFF. The variable domain in full, with the rest retrieved from reference TRBV7-2 and TRBJ2-2, is GAGVSQSPSNKVTEKGKDVELRCDPISGHTALYWYRQSLGQGLEFLIYFQGNSAPDKSGLPSDRFSAERTGGSVSTLTIQRTQQEDSAVYLCASSPRSAGVRTGELFFGEGSRLTVL.

In DNA form, the CDR3 reads TGTGCCAGCAGTCCTTCGTCCTATGAAAAACTGTTTTTT. The encoded protein is CASSPSSYEKLFF. The chain employs TRBV12-3 or TRBV12-4 and TRBJ1-4; D is unresolved. The CDR3 consists of 13 residues. V was trimmed by 5 bases and J by 6 bases, leaving 10 bases between them.